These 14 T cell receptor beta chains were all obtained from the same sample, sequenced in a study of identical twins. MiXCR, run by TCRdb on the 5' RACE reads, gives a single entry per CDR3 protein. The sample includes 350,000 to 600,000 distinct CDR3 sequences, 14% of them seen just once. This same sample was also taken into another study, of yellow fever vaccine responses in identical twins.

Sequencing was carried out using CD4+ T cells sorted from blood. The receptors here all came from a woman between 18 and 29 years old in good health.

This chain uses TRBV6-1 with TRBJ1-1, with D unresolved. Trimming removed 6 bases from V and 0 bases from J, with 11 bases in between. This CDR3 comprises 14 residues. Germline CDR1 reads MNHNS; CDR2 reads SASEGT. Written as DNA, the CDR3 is TGTGCCAGCAGGGACCCGACGGTGAACACTGAAGCTTTCTTT. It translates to CASRDPTVNTEAFF.

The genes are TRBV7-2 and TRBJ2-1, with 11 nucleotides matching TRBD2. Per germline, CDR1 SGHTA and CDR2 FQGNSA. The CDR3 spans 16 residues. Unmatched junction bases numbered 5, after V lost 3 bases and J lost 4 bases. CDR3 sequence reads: CASSFSGRAEYNEQFF. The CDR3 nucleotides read TGTGCCAGCAGCTTTAGCGGGAGGGCCGAATACAATGAGCAGTTCTTC.

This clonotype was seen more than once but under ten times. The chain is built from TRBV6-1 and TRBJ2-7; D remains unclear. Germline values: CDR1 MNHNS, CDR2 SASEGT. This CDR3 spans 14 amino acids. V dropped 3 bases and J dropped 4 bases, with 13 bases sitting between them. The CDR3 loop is CASSEQPMGYEQYF. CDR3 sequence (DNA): TGTGCCAGCAGTGAGCAGCCGATGGGGTACGAGCAGTACTTC.

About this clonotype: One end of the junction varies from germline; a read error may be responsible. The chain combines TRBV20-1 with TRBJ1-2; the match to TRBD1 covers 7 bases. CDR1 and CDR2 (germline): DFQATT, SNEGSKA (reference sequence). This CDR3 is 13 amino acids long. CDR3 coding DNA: TGCAGTGTTAGAGGGGGCCAGTATGGTGGCTACACCTTC. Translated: CSVRGGQYGGYTF.

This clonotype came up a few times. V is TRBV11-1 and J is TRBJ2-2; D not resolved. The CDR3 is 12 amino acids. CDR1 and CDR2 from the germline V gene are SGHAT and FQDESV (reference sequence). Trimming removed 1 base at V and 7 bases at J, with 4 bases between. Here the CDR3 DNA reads TGTGCCAGCAGCTTAGTGTTCGGGGAGCTGTTTTTT. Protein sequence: CASSLVFGELFF.

The CDR3: CASSPRRLTEAFF. CDR3 DNA: TGTGCCAGCAGCCCCCGCAGACTTACTGAAGCTTTCTTT. The V gene is TRBV11-2, the J gene TRBJ1-1; D gene uncertain. V lost 5 bases, J lost 5 bases, and 12 bases lay in between. The CDR3 is 13 amino acids. CDR1 SGHAT and CDR2 FQNNGV come from the germline V gene. Supplemented by reference TRBV11-2 and TRBJ1-1, the full variable domain reads EAGVAQSPRYKIIEKRQSVAFWCNPISGHATLYWYQQILGQGPKLLIQFQNNGVVDDSQLPKDRFSAERLKGVDSTLKIQPAKLEDSAVYLCASSPRRLTEAFFGQGTRLTVV.

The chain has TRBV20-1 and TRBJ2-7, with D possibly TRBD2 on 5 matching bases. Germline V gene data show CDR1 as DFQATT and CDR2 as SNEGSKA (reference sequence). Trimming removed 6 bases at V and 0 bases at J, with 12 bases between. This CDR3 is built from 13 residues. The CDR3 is CSADPGSSYEQYF. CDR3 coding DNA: TGCAGTGCAGATCCGGGAAGCTCCTACGAGCAGTACTTC.

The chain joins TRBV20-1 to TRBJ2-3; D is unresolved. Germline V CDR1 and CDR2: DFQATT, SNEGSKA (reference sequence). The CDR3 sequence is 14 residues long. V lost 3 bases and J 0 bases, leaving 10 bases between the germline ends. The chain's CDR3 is CSASNGMSTDTQYF. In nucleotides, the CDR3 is TGCAGTGCTAGTAACGGTATGAGCACAGATACGCAGTATTTT.

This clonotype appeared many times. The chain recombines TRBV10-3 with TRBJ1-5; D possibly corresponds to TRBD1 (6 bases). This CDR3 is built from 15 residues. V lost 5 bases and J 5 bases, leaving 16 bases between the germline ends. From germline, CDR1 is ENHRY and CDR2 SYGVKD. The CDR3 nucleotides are TGTGCCATCAGTTATACACAGGGAATGGATCAGCCCCAGCATTTT. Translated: CAISYTQGMDQPQHF.

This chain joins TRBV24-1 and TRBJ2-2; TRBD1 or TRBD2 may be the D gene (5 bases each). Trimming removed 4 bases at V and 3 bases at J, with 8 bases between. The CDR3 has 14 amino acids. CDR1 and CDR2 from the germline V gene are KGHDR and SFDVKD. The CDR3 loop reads CATSDGAYTGELFF. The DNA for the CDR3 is TGTGCCACCAGTGACGGGGCATACACCGGGGAGCTGTTTTTT.

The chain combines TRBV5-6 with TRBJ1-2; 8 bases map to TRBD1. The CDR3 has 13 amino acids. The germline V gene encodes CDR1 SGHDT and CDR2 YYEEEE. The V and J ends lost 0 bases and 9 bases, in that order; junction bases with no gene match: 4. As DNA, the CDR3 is TGTGCCAGCAGCTTGGTGGGACAGGATCGCTACACCTTC. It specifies CASSLVGQDRYTF.

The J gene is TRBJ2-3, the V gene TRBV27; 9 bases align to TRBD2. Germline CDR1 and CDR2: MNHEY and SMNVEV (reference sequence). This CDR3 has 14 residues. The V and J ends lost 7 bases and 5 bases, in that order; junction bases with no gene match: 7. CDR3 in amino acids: CASKFGAGGDTQYF. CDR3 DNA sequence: TGTGCCAGCAAATTCGGAGCGGGAGGAGATACGCAGTATTTT.

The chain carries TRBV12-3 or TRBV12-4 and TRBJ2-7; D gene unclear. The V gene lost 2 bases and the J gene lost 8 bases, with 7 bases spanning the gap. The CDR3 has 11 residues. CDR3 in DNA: TGTGCCAGCAGTTTAAAACTCCAGCAGTACTTC. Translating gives CASSLKLQQYF.

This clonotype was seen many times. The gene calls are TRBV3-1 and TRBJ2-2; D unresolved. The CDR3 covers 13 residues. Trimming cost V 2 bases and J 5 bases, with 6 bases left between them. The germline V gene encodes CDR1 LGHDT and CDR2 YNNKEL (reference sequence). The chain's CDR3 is CASSQTMTGELFF. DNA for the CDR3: TGTGCCAGCAGCCAAACCATGACCGGGGAGCTGTTTTTT.